Reported below is one TCR beta chain. The record originates from a study of blood T cell repertoires in COVID-19. Study details: Specimens from acute and convalescent COVID-19 originated in the United States, Italy and Spain. T cells, B-cell-depleted T cells, or PBMCs supplied cDNA or gDNA.

Germline V gene data show CDR1 as SGDLS and CDR2 as YYNGEE. V lost 5 bases and J lost 0, with 6 bases in between. There are 13 residues in the CDR3. Original data processing: Using reference gene primer amplification, nucleated cell counts were estimated. Produced via immunoSEQ multiplex PCR; TCRdb's table is partial and in-frame only. V and J calls plus clone size are reproduced from that table; the DNA served to infer D and trimming. The sample holds some 400,000 clones; almost 90% are singletons and the top ten take around 7%. The TCR sequence derives from a man in his late teens or twenties with active or convalescent COVID-19. The source material was peripheral blood. J is TRBJ1-3 and V is TRBV9; D remains unclear. The CDR3 coding sequence is TGTGCCAGCAGGGCGGCCTCTGGAAACACCATATATTTT. Its protein is CASRAASGNTIYF.